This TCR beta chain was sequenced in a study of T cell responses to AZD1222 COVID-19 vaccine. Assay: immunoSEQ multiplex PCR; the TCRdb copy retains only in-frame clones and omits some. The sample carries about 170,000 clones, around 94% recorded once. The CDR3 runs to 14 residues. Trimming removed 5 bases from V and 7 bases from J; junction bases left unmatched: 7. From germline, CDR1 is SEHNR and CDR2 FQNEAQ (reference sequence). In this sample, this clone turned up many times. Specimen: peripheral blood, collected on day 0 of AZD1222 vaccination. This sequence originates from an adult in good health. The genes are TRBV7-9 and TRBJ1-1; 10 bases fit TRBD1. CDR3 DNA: TGTGCCAGCAGCGTCGCCGGGACAGGGGATGAAGCTTTCTTT. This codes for CASSVAGTGDEAFF.